This entry lists 29 T cell receptor beta chains sequenced from one sample in a study of CD8+ T cells in alopecia areata. In each case, RNA was isolated and then reverse transcribed into cDNA as the sequencing template. The table came from immunoSEQ multiplex PCR; TCRdb's copy has only in-frame clones and leaves some out. The sample lists 150,000 to 200,000 clones; roughly 70% were seen once. Sequences were derived from CD8+ T cells sorted from blood, sampled at week 0. The receptors shown here come from a human donor with alopecia areata.

The chain carries TRBV7-2 and TRBJ2-5; the D is unclear. V was trimmed by 1 base and J by 2 bases, leaving 11 bases between them. This CDR3 is 15 amino acids long. CDR1 and CDR2 from the germline V gene are SGHTA and FQGNSA. CDR3 residues: CASSLVASVQETQYF. For the CDR3, the DNA is TGTGCCAGCAGCTTAGTGGCGTCGGTTCAAGAGACCCAGTACTTC.

This clone appeared a few times. This rearrangement joins TRBV27 to TRBJ1-1; D perhaps matches TRBD1 (5 bases). The germline V gene encodes CDR1 MNHEY and CDR2 SMNVEV (reference sequence). This CDR3 region has 14 residues. Deletions cut 6 bases from V and 3 bases from J, with 14 bases between. The CDR3 DNA reads TGTGCCAGCAGCCCAAGGGACGGGTACACTGAAGCTTTCTTT. It encodes CASSPRDGYTEAFF.

This clone was counted only a few times. This chain links TRBV19 with TRBJ1-1; 11 bases match TRBD1. Germline CDR1 reads LNHDA; CDR2 reads SQIVND (reference sequence). The CDR3 contains 15 residues. V dropped 7 bases and J dropped 3; count of bases not matched to a gene: 7. The CDR3 spells CASNTGTGGYTEAFF. The CDR3 DNA reads TGTGCCAGTAATACCGGGACAGGGGGGTACACTGAAGCTTTCTTT.

This rearrangement joins TRBV5-6 to TRBJ1-5; D uncertain. V dropped 3 bases and J dropped 1 base, with 8 bases sitting between them. The CDR3 contains 14 residues. Per the germline V gene, CDR1 is SGHDT and CDR2 is YYEEEE. The CDR3 coding sequence is TGTGCCAGCAGCTGGACGGGAAGCAATCAGCCCCAGCATTTT. Translation: CASSWTGSNQPQHF.

The chain carries TRBV7-9 and TRBJ2-3, with 8 bases fitting TRBD2. With V trimmed by 1 base and J by 0 bases, 6 bases remained unmatched. This CDR3 spans 17 amino acids. Germline loops: CDR1 SEHNR, CDR2 FQNEAQ (reference sequence). CDR3 sequence: CASSLGRGGSSTDTQYF. CDR3 DNA sequence: TGTGCCAGCAGCTTAGGTCGCGGGGGGAGTAGCACAGATACGCAGTATTTT.

This clone has just a few counts. This chain connects TRBV7-9 to TRBJ1-2; D remains ambiguous. CDR1 and CDR2 (germline): SEHNR, FQNEAQ (reference sequence). Trimming stripped 6 bases from V and 7 bases from J, with 21 bases between. This CDR3 is built from 15 residues. CDR3 loop: CASRSGRLLGGGYTF. The CDR3, as DNA: TGTGCCAGCAGATCGGGCCGGCTCCTTGGAGGTGGCTACACCTTC.

The gene calls are TRBV4-2 and TRBJ1-5; the D is unclear. CDR1 and CDR2 from the germline V gene are LGHNA and YNFKEQ. The V gene lost 0 bases and the J gene lost 6 bases, with 12 bases spanning the gap. The CDR3 loop spans 15 amino acids. The CDR3 loop reads CASSQDWSKGQPQHF. CDR3 coding DNA: TGTGCCAGCAGCCAAGATTGGTCAAAGGGTCAGCCCCAGCATTTT.

This rearrangement joins TRBV7-9 to TRBJ2-7; TRBD1 matches 7 bases. Germline CDR1 is SEHNR and CDR2 is FQNEAQ (reference sequence). The CDR3 has 15 residues. The trim removed 3 bases at V and 1 base at J, leaving 6 bases unmatched. The CDR3 loop is CASSFDRDPSYEQYF. The CDR3 DNA reads TGTGCCAGCAGCTTTGACAGGGATCCGTCCTACGAGCAGTACTTC.

This chain links TRBV30 with TRBJ2-1; 9 nucleotides align to TRBD1. V dropped 5 bases and J dropped 4; count of bases not matched to a gene: 6. The CDR3 runs 14 residues. Per germline, CDR1 GTSNPN and CDR2 SVGIG (reference sequence). The DNA of the CDR3 is TGTGCCTGGGGACGACAGGGGGTATACAATGAGCAGTTCTTC. This gives the protein CAWGRQGVYNEQFF.

The rearrangement uses TRBV29-1 and TRBJ2-5; D remains unclear. Near its end, the DNA agrees better with TRBJ2-7, so the J call may be wrong. Germline CDR1 reads SQVTM; CDR2 reads ANQGSEA. This CDR3 contains 12 residues. CDR3 sequence reads: CSVRWGNYEQYF. In DNA, the CDR3 is TGCAGCGTTCGTTGGGGAAACTACGAGCAGTACTTC.

The chain has TRBV27 and TRBJ2-2, with no clear D. Germline V gene sequence: CDR1 MNHEY, CDR2 SMNVEV (reference sequence). The length of the CDR3 is 16 residues. With 6 bases removed from V and 2 bases from J, the gap between germline ends came to 16 bases. CDR3 DNA: TGTGCCAGCAGCTCCGGGCCATGGAGCAACACCGGGGAGCTGTTTTTT. It encodes CASSSGPWSNTGELFF.

The V and J genes are TRBV5-6 and TRBJ2-5, with TRBD1 identical over 9 bases. V trimming: 7 bases; J trimming: 3 bases; junction bases outside the gene matches: 22. From germline, CDR1 is SGHDT and CDR2 YYEEEE. CDR3 size: 19 residues. CDR3 DNA: TGTGCCAGCGCCGGAGGACAGGGGATGAGGAAGATCCTAAAAGAGACCCAGTACTTC. Translation gives CASAGGQGMRKILKETQYF.

The genes are TRBV19 and TRBJ1-1; no reliable D call. V was trimmed by 3 bases and J by 3 bases, leaving 17 bases between them. The CDR3 length is 16 residues. Germline lookup yields CDR1 LNHDA and CDR2 SQIVND (reference sequence). The CDR3 loop is CASSILRGGKDTEAFF. The DNA of the CDR3 is TGTGCCAGTAGTATTCTTAGAGGCGGCAAGGACACTGAAGCTTTCTTT.

This clone was counted once. The chain uses TRBV27 and TRBJ2-1; D is undetermined. Germline CDR1 and CDR2: MNHEY and SMNVEV (reference sequence). The CDR3 is 12 residues long. The V end was cut by 6 bases, the J end by 5 bases, with 8 bases between. The CDR3 reads CASRPGNNEQFF. The DNA of the CDR3 is TGTGCCAGCAGACCAGGCAACAATGAGCAGTTCTTC.

The chain is built from TRBV4-2 and TRBJ2-6; D is unclear. Germline V gene sequence: CDR1 LGHNA, CDR2 YNFKEQ. CDR3 length: 15 amino acids. V lost 4 bases and J 1 base, leaving 8 bases between the germline ends. CDR3 sequence (DNA): TGTGCCAGCAGCCCGATCAGTTCTGGGGCCAACGTCCTGACTTTC. Its translation: CASSPISSGANVLTF.

This clone appeared a few times. The CDR3 DNA reads as TGTGCCAGCAGCTTAGGCGAGCGGGGGGGCTACAATGAGCAGTTCTTC. Amino acid sequence: CASSLGERGGYNEQFF. J is TRBJ2-1 and V is TRBV13, with 10 nucleotides matching TRBD2. Germline trimming cut 0 bases from V and 3 bases from J; bases unmatched to any gene: 2. This CDR3 spans 16 amino acids. Germline-derived CDR1 and CDR2 are PRHDT and FYEKMQ (reference sequence).

At least ten counts were recorded for this clone. The chain links TRBV19 to TRBJ2-2; D is ambiguous. Germline values: CDR1 LNHDA, CDR2 SQIVND (reference sequence). The CDR3 runs to 14 residues. The ends were cut back, 6 bases at V and 3 bases at J, with 11 bases in the middle. The CDR3 DNA follows: TGTGCCAGTAGCAAAACTTGGGACACCGGGGAGCTGTTTTTT. This sequence encodes CASSKTWDTGELFF.

This clone occurred a few times. This sequence joins TRBV29-1 and TRBJ2-7, with D maybe TRBD1 (6 bases). The germline CDR1 and CDR2 sequences are SQVTM and ANQGSEA. CDR3 size: 13 residues. Trimming took 3 bases from V and 5 from J, leaving 14 bases between them. The CDR3 spells CSVEWSGADEQYF. The CDR3 region has the DNA TGCAGCGTTGAGTGGTCAGGGGCGGACGAGCAGTACTTC.

The chain recombines TRBV25-1 with TRBJ2-1; 8 bases agree with TRBD2. This CDR3 comprises 16 residues. Germline values: CDR1 MGHDK, CDR2 SYGVNS. J gave up 3 bases and V 4 bases, and 8 bases lay outside the gene matches. The CDR3 protein is CASSGPGTRSYNEQFF. The CDR3 region has the DNA TGTGCCAGCAGTGGGCCCGGGACTAGGAGCTACAATGAGCAGTTCTTC.

This clone showed up just once. This chain links TRBV7-4 with TRBJ1-2, with a possible D match to TRBD1 (5 bases). Trimming stripped 8 bases from V and 0 bases from J, with 22 bases between. The CDR3 spans 17 residues. The germline V gene encodes CDR1 SGHVT and CDR2 SQSDAQ. CDR3 sequence reads: CASEKRDPTETNYGYTF. DNA of the CDR3: TGTGCCAGCGAGAAGAGGGATCCGACAGAGACTAACTATGGCTACACCTTC.

The rearrangement joins TRBV15 to TRBJ1-1; no firm D call. The germline gives CDR1 LNHNV, CDR2 YYDKDF (reference sequence). V lost 0 bases and J lost 0, with 14 bases in between. The CDR3 spans 17 residues. Here the CDR3 DNA reads TGTGCCACCAGCAGAGATTCCACCGGGCCCATGAACACTGAAGCTTTCTTT. It is translated as CATSRDSTGPMNTEAFF.

This clone was observed a handful of times. This chain joins TRBV6-1 and TRBJ2-7, with TRBD1 as a possible D gene (6 bases). Between the trimmed V and J ends, which lost 10 bases and 3 bases, there was a span of 13 bases. This CDR3 is built from 12 residues. Germline V gene lookup returns CDR1 MNHNS and CDR2 SASEGT. CDR3 nucleotide sequence: TGTGCCACCGGACAGTCACACTACGAGCAGTACTTC. Its translation is CATGQSHYEQYF.

The V and J genes are TRBV19 and TRBJ2-1; 8 bases fit TRBD2. V shed 9 bases and J 5 bases; nucleotides not matched to a gene: 12. This CDR3 region has 15 residues. CDR1 and CDR2 from the germline V gene are LNHDA and SQIVND (reference sequence). The CDR3 protein is CASIPPGGPHNEQFF. The CDR3 nucleotides are TGTGCCAGCATCCCCCCGGGGGGGCCCCACAATGAGCAGTTCTTC.

The rearrangement links TRBV5-1 to TRBJ2-3; D unclear. CDR3 length equals 14 residues. Germline V gene lookup returns CDR1 SGHRS and CDR2 YFSETQ. V dropped 0 bases and J dropped 1 base, with 6 bases sitting between them. The CDR3 reads CASSLVVGTDTQYF. As DNA, the CDR3 is TGCGCCAGCAGCTTGGTCGTGGGCACAGATACGCAGTATTTT.

The chain couples TRBV9 to TRBJ2-5; 7 bases line up with TRBD1. Germline CDR1 and CDR2: SGDLS and YYNGEE. With V trimmed by 4 bases and J by 0 bases, 6 bases remained unmatched. CDR3 size: 15 residues. CDR3 amino acids: CASSPGTADQETQYF. The CDR3, as DNA: TGTGCCAGCAGCCCGGGGACAGCAGACCAAGAGACCCAGTACTTC. Complete variable domain (other parts from reference TRBV9 and TRBJ2-5): DSGVTQTPKHLITATGQRVTLRCSPRSGDLSVYWYQQSLDQGLQFLIQYYNGEERAKGNILERFSAQQFPDLHSELNLSSLELGDSALYFCASSPGTADQETQYFGPGTRLLVL.

The sample holds a few counts of this clone. The V and J genes are TRBV7-9 and TRBJ2-7; D is perhaps TRBD1 or TRBD2 (5 bases each). V was trimmed by 7 bases and J by 3 bases, leaving 13 bases between them. Germline assignment: CDR1 SEHNR and CDR2 FQNEAQ (reference sequence). The CDR3 spans 13 residues. The CDR3 sequence: CASNGEGSYEQYF. The CDR3 DNA sequence: TGTGCCAGCAACGGAGAGGGGAGCTACGAGCAGTACTTC.

The chain uses TRBV7-9 and TRBJ2-1, with D possibly called TRBD1 or TRBD2 (6 bases each). V lost 8 bases and J 0 bases, leaving 17 bases between the germline ends. Germline-derived CDR1 and CDR2 are SEHNR and FQNEAQ (reference sequence). The CDR3 length is 16 residues. The DNA of the CDR3 is TGTGCCAGCGTCGGGGGCGGGACGAGCTCCTACAATGAGCAGTTCTTC. This translates into CASVGGGTSSYNEQFF.

V gene TRBV30 combines with J gene TRBJ2-1, with D unclear. Germline CDR1 GTSNPN, CDR2 SVGIG (reference sequence). The CDR3 extends over 11 amino acids. Trimming removed 3 bases from V and 7 bases from J, with 7 bases in between. The CDR3 DNA reads as TGTGCCTGGAGCCGGCAGAATGAGCAGTTCTTC. Protein: CAWSRQNEQFF.

This sequence joins TRBV5-6 and TRBJ1-5; D is possibly TRBD1 (6 bases). CDR3 size: 15 residues. The germline V gene encodes CDR1 SGHDT and CDR2 YYEEEE. Trimming removed 4 bases at V and 6 bases at J, with 17 bases between. The CDR3: CASSLWGGESQPQHF. The CDR3 nucleotides read TGTGCCAGCAGCCTGTGGGGGGGCGAAAGTCAGCCCCAGCATTTT.